This entry lists 4 T cell receptor beta chains sequenced from one sample in a study of blood T cells in healthy people across ages. Primers used in a second PCR of about 7 to 12 cycles were a sample-barcoded 5' primer and a J-beta primer mix. TCRdb redid the calling of the 5' RACE reads with MiXCR, one entry per CDR3 protein. Among 750,000 to 950,000 distinct CDR3 sequences listed, roughly 24% were seen once. The same sample was also studied in work on T cells of mothers and their children.

The sample was blood. The receptors here all came from a boy aged 10-17 years in good health.

This clonotype came up a few times. An end of the junction differs from the germline gene, which may be a read error. The chain has TRBV5-6 and TRBJ2-4; TRBD1 aligns across 8 bases. Germline V gene sequence: CDR1 SGHDT, CDR2 YYEEEE. The CDR3 length is 14 residues. The CDR3 here is CAGSLLQGANIQYF. The CDR3 DNA is TGTGCCGGCAGTTTGCTTCAGGGGGCCAACATTCAGTACTTC.

V usage is TRBV15 and J usage is TRBJ1-3; D gene ambiguous. The V end lost 1 base, the J end lost 0 bases, and 10 bases lay between the germline ends. The CDR3 sequence is 16 residues long. Germline V CDR1 and CDR2: LNHNV, YYDKDF (reference sequence). The CDR3 DNA reads TGTGCCACCAGCAGAGGAGACACCTACTCTGGAAACACCATATATTTT. Its protein product is CATSRGDTYSGNTIYF.

There are a few counts of this clonotype. The chain carries TRBV24-1 and TRBJ1-1; possible D gene TRBD1, 5 bases. Trimming removed 3 bases from V and 7 bases from J, with 11 bases in between. This CDR3 comprises 13 residues. CDR1 is KGHDR, CDR2 SFDVKD, per germline. In DNA form, the CDR3 reads TGTGCCACCAGTGATGGGACCGCGAGTGAAGCTTTCTTT. This sequence encodes CATSDGTASEAFF.

Notes on this clonotype: This CDR3 is missing its conserved last phenylalanine or tryptophan, likely due to a read error. V and J are TRBV7-3 and TRBJ2-3; TRBD2 aligns across 9 bases. The J segment lost 2 bases and the V segment lost 1 base, leaving 10 bases of the junction unmatched. This CDR3 is 18 amino acids long. Germline CDR1 reads SGHTA; CDR2 reads FQGTGA. The CDR3 sequence is CASSLSPEAGGSTDTQYL. The CDR3, as DNA: TGTGCCAGCAGCTTAAGCCCAGAAGCGGGGGGATCCACAGATACGCAGTATCTT.